The TCR beta chain described here comes from a study of cytomegalovirus exposure and HLA in healthy donors. Study-wide findings and caveats: Immune exposure data for these donors was limited to CMV serostatus.

The CDR3 is made up of 11 amino acids. Germline-derived CDR1 and CDR2 are DFQATT and SNEGSKA (reference sequence). Trimming shortened V by 4 bases and J by 4 bases, and 7 bases separated the two germline ends. PCR amplification relied on 60 Vbeta primers (plus 13 Jbeta primers). Clones were sequenced by immunoSEQ multiplex PCR, and TCRdb holds only the in-frame ones, with some missing. The data show 100,000 to 120,000 clones, 15% seen once. Worth noting for this clone: Its target is unknown.

The V gene is TRBV20-1, the J gene TRBJ1-2; D gene uncertain. Sequencing was carried out using PBMCs. This sequence was found in a female donor in good health and CMV-seronegative. Written as DNA, the CDR3 is TGCAGTGCTAATAACTTCTATGGCTACACCTTC. Amino acid sequence: CSANNFYGYTF.